The 25 T cell receptor beta chains listed next were all sequenced from one sample in a study of Ad26.COV2.S vaccination and SARS-CoV-2 variants. Sequencing used immunoSEQ multiplex PCR; TCRdb keeps in-frame clones, though not all of them. This table holds about 680,000 clones, roughly nine tenths found once. Treatment of the sample: about 20 received Ad26.COV2.S at low or high dose, single or two shots; 5 received placebo; per-sample allocation not given. The samples date from day 63 after the first vaccine or placebo injection. Specimen: peripheral blood, collected in a trial of Ad26.COV2.S vaccine versus placebo. The receptors shown here come from a person between 18 and 59 years old who received the Ad26.COV2.S COVID-19 vaccine or a placebo.

The V and J genes are TRBV7-8 and TRBJ2-7, with 10 bases that match TRBD2. CDR1 and CDR2 from the germline V gene are SGHVS and FQNEAQ. V lost 5 bases and J lost 2; bases outside the gene matches: 6. The CDR3 runs to 15 residues. The DNA of the CDR3 is TGTGCCAGCAGCCCCAGAGGACTAGCGGCCTACGAGCAGTACTTC. Amino acid sequence: CASSPRGLAAYEQYF.

The chain carries TRBV5-1 and TRBJ2-3; TRBD2 agrees at 8 bases. Germline CDR1 reads SGHRS; CDR2 reads YFSETQ. With 4 bases clipped from V and 2 bases from J, the junction kept 6 bases outside the gene matches. The CDR3 is 15 residues long. CDR3 sequence (DNA): TGCGCCAGCAGCCAAGCGGGGGCGACCACAGATACGCAGTATTTT. It yields the protein CASSQAGATTDTQYF.

The J gene is TRBJ2-7, the V gene TRBV4-3, with a possible D match to TRBD2 (6 bases). CDR1 LGHNA and CDR2 YSLEER come from the germline V gene. CDR3 size: 17 residues. V shed 1 base and J shed 2 bases, with 18 bases lying between them. The DNA for the CDR3 is TGCGCCAGCAGCCAAGCCGCGACCGGGACTCCAGCCTACGAGCAGTACTTC. Protein sequence: CASSQAATGTPAYEQYF.

The CDR3 sequence: CASSLGGGTDTQYF. The CDR3 coding sequence is TGTGCCAGCAGCCTCGGGGGGGGGACAGATACGCAGTATTTT. V is TRBV4-2 and J is TRBJ2-3; 8 nucleotides agree with TRBD2. Trimming removed 4 bases from V and 3 bases from J; junction bases left unmatched: 3. CDR1 is LGHNA and CDR2 is YNFKEQ in the germline V gene. The CDR3 is 14 amino acids.

V and J are TRBV7-2 and TRBJ1-5; TRBD1 matches 9 bases. V lost 1 base to trimming and J lost 2 bases; unmatched junction nucleotides: 9. The length of the CDR3 is 18 residues. Germline CDR1 reads SGHTA; CDR2 reads FQGNSA. In DNA, the CDR3 is TGTGCCAGCAGCTTAGGGGACAGGGCCTTCTTCGGCAATCAGCCCCAGCATTTT. This translates into CASSLGDRAFFGNQPQHF.

The chain uses TRBV12-3 or TRBV12-4 and TRBJ2-1, with unresolved D. V was shortened by 3 bases and J by 2 bases, with 2 bases between the two germline ends. The CDR3 covers 12 residues. CDR3 sequence reads: CASSFAYNEQFF. The CDR3 DNA reads TGTGCCAGCAGTTTCGCCTACAATGAGCAGTTCTTC.

The CDR3 DNA is TGTGCCAGCAGCTTCGGGACCTCGAACACCGGGGAGCTGTTTTTT. Translation gives CASSFGTSNTGELFF. The chain links TRBV11-3 to TRBJ2-2; the D gene could be TRBD1 or TRBD2 (5 bases each). From germline, CDR1 is SGHNT and CDR2 YENEEA. This CDR3 is built from 15 residues. The V gene lost 3 bases and the J gene lost 0 bases, with 8 bases spanning the gap.

The chain joins TRBV10-3 to TRBJ1-3; D is ambiguous. Germline V gene data show CDR1 as ENHRY and CDR2 as SYGVKD. Trimming took off 6 bases at V and 1 base at J, with 10 bases between the two ends. There are 14 residues in the CDR3. DNA for the CDR3: TGTGCCATCAGAGGACCCTCATCTGGAAACACCATATATTTT. Translation: CAIRGPSSGNTIYF.

The chain is built from TRBV5-1 and TRBJ1-4; D perhaps matches TRBD1 (6 bases). The CDR3 loop spans 13 amino acids. Germline CDR1 SGHRS, CDR2 YFSETQ. V was pared by 7 bases and J by 3 bases, with 10 bases between. The chain's CDR3 is CASGGGPNEKLFF. CDR3 sequence (DNA): TGCGCCAGCGGGGGCGGTCCTAATGAAAAACTGTTTTTT.

V usage is TRBV5-1 and J usage is TRBJ2-1; D assignment may be TRBD1 or TRBD2 (6 bases each). CDR1 is SGHRS and CDR2 is YFSETQ in the germline V gene. There are 13 residues in the CDR3. The ends were cut back, 4 bases at V and 9 bases at J, with 14 bases in the middle. The CDR3 protein is CASSIYRGAEQFF. DNA of the CDR3: TGCGCCAGCAGCATATATAGGGGGGCTGAGCAGTTCTTC.

The gene calls are TRBV7-9 and TRBJ1-3; D is perhaps TRBD1 (5 bases). CDR1 is SEHNR and CDR2 is FQNEAQ in the germline V gene (reference sequence). The V and J ends lost 0 bases and 3 bases respectively, with 9 bases between them. CDR3 size: 15 residues. The CDR3 DNA is TGTGCCAGCAGCTTAGCTCAGGGATATGGAAACACCATATATTTT. Amino acids: CASSLAQGYGNTIYF. The full variable domain, its missing parts supplied by reference TRBV7-9 and TRBJ1-3, is DTGVSQNPRHKITKRGQNVTFRCDPISEHNRLYWYRQTLGQGPEFLTYFQNEAQLEKSRLLSDRFSAERPKGSFSTLEIQRTEQGDSAMYLCASSLAQGYGNTIYFGEGSWLTVV.

J is TRBJ2-1 and V is TRBV27; no reliable D call. Deletions cut 7 bases from V and 5 bases from J, with 27 bases between. The V gene's germline CDR1 is MNHEY and CDR2 SMNVEV (reference sequence). The CDR3 totals 18 residues. The CDR3 region is CASTPRGPAKVGNNEQFF. As DNA, the CDR3 is TGTGCCAGCACTCCTCGAGGACCAGCCAAAGTTGGGAACAATGAGCAGTTCTTC.

The gene calls are TRBV18 and TRBJ2-4, with 9 bases matching TRBD2. Germline V gene data show CDR1 as KGHSH and CDR2 as LQKENI. V was pared by 3 bases and J by 0 bases, with 9 bases of the junction left unmatched. The CDR3 length is 18 residues. The CDR3 nucleotides read TGTGCCAGCTCACCTAGACTAGCGGTACCCATAGCCAAAAACATTCAGTACTTC. Protein: CASSPRLAVPIAKNIQYF.

V usage is TRBV6-2 or TRBV6-3 and J usage is TRBJ1-5, with 9 bases lining up with TRBD1. The ends lost 5 bases at V and 5 bases at J; junction bases unmatched: 10. This CDR3 has 16 residues. Germline V gene data show CDR1 as MNHEY and CDR2 as SVGEGT. In DNA, the CDR3 is TGTGCCAGCAGTCATGACAGGGGGTTTTCCGATCAGCCCCAGCATTTT. Its protein is CASSHDRGFSDQPQHF.

The genes are TRBV19 and TRBJ1-1; 10 bases map to TRBD1. This CDR3 has 13 amino acids. The V gene end was trimmed by 4 bases and the J gene end by 11 bases; junction bases not matched to a gene: 7. The germline gives CDR1 LNHDA, CDR2 SQIVND (reference sequence). The CDR3 here is CASSTRQGADAFF. The CDR3 coding sequence is TGTGCCAGTAGTACGAGACAGGGGGCGGACGCTTTCTTT.

The chain employs TRBV6-5 and TRBJ1-4; 10 bases are a match to TRBD1. CDR3 length equals 14 residues. The trim removed 6 bases at V and 5 bases at J, leaving 3 bases unmatched. Germline V gene sequence: CDR1 MNHEY, CDR2 SVGAGI. The CDR3 region has the DNA TGTGCCAGCAGAACGGGACAGGGGAATGAAAAACTGTTTTTT. Its translation: CASRTGQGNEKLFF.

The chain carries TRBV10-3 and TRBJ1-6; no definite D call. The CDR3 runs to 14 residues. Trimming removed 4 bases at V and 8 bases at J, with 12 bases between. Germline V gene sequence: CDR1 ENHRY, CDR2 SYGVKD. The CDR3 loop reads CAISVAPRDSPLHF. The DNA of the CDR3 is TGTGCCATCAGTGTGGCCCCCCGGGATTCACCCCTCCACTTT.

This chain joins TRBV10-3 and TRBJ1-1, with 8 bases aligning to TRBD1. The CDR3 contains 14 residues. V was clipped by 6 bases and J by 3 bases; unmatched bases: 6. Germline V gene lookup returns CDR1 ENHRY and CDR2 SYGVKD. The CDR3 DNA sequence: TGTGCCATCAGCCGACAGGGGAAGGACACTGAAGCTTTCTTT. It is translated as CAISRQGKDTEAFF.

The rearrangement links TRBV4-2 to TRBJ2-1, with 12 bases aligning to TRBD2. Germline CDR1 and CDR2: LGHNA and YNFKEQ. This CDR3 region has 17 residues. Trimming removed 1 base from V and 5 bases from J; junction bases left unmatched: 6. CDR3 loop: CASSQVLTSGGHNEQFF. The DNA for the CDR3 is TGTGCCAGCAGCCAAGTTTTGACTAGCGGGGGACACAATGAGCAGTTCTTC.

This chain links TRBV3-1 (or the pseudogene TRBV3-2) with TRBJ1-5; 7 nucleotides match TRBD1. In germline, CDR1 is LGHDT, CDR2 YNNKEL (reference sequence). J was trimmed by 2 bases and V by 0 bases; bases with no gene match: 10. The CDR3 extends over 18 amino acids. CDR3 amino acids: CASSQDKAQGGRNQPQHF. The CDR3 DNA sequence: TGTGCCAGCAGCCAAGATAAGGCCCAGGGGGGACGCAATCAGCCCCAGCATTTT.

The chain couples TRBV6-5 to TRBJ2-5; possibly TRBD1 for D (7 bases). Germline values: CDR1 MNHEY, CDR2 SVGAGI. V shed 2 bases and J shed 5 bases, with 15 bases lying between them. The CDR3 runs 15 residues. The DNA of the CDR3 is TGTGCCAGCAGTTACACCAGGGGGGACGACGAGACCCAGTACTTC. Encoded protein: CASSYTRGDDETQYF.

V gene TRBV6-4 combines with J gene TRBJ1-6, with D tentatively TRBD1 (6 bases). This CDR3 has 18 amino acids. CDR1 MRHNA and CDR2 SNTAGT come from the germline V gene. V dropped 0 bases and J dropped 7 bases, with 19 bases sitting between them. The CDR3 DNA sequence: TGTGCCAGCAGTGACTCCCCCACAACAGGGTCGGTGAATTCACCCCTCCACTTT. This sequence encodes CASSDSPTTGSVNSPLHF.

The rearrangement joins TRBV27 to TRBJ1-5; 7 bases agree with TRBD1. The V and J ends lost 2 bases and 5 bases, in that order; junction bases with no gene match: 12. Germline-derived CDR1 and CDR2 are MNHEY and SMNVEV (reference sequence). This CDR3 has 17 amino acids. CDR3 residues: CASSLGFRGSGDQPQHF. The CDR3, as DNA: TGTGCCAGCAGTTTAGGTTTCAGGGGGTCTGGAGATCAGCCCCAGCATTTT.

The chain has TRBV4-1 and TRBJ2-5, with 10 bases matching TRBD2. This CDR3 is built from 14 residues. The V gene end was trimmed by 4 bases and the J gene end by 2 bases; junction bases not matched to a gene: 1. Germline V lookup: CDR1 MGHRA, CDR2 YSYEKL. CDR3 in amino acids: CASSPAGGQETQYF. CDR3 nucleotides: TGCGCCAGCAGCCCAGCGGGGGGGCAAGAGACCCAGTACTTC.

This clone was observed a few times. Other DNA sequences within the sample encode an identical CDR3. The rearrangement links TRBV7-3 to TRBJ1-1; possibly TRBD1 for D (5 bases). The germline CDR1 and CDR2 sequences are SGHTA and FQGTGA. Trimming left V 5 bases short and J 1 base short, with 8 bases between. The CDR3 loop spans 13 amino acids. Written as DNA, the CDR3 is TGTGCCAGCAGCACTCAGGGGAACACTGAAGCTTTCTTT. This translates into CASSTQGNTEAFF. Full variable domain (outside the CDR3, taken from reference TRBV7-3 and TRBJ1-1): GAGVSQTPSNKVTEKGKYVELRCDPISGHTALYWYRQSLGQGPEFLIYFQGTGAADDSGLPNDRFFAVRPEGSVSTLKIQRTERGDSAVYLCASSTQGNTEAFFGQGTRLTVV.